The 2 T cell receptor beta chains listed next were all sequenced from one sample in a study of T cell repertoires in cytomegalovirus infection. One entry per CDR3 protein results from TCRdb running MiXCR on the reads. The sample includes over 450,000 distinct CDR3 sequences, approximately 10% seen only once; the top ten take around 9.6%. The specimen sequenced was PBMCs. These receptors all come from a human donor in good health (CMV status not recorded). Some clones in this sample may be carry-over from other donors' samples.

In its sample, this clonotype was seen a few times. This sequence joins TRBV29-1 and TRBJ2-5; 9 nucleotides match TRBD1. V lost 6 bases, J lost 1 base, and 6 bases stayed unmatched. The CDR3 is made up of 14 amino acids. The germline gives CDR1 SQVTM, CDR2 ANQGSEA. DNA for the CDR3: TGCAGCGTGATTCGGGACAGGGTCCAAGAGACCCAGTACTTC. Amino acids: CSVIRDRVQETQYF.

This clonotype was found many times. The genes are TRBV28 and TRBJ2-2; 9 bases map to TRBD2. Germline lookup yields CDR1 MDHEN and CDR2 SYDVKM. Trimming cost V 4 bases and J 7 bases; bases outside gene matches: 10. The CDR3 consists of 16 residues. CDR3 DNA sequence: TGTGCCAGCAGTTCTGTAAGCGGTAGCGGGAGCGGGGAGCTGTTTTTT. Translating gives CASSSVSGSGSGELFF.